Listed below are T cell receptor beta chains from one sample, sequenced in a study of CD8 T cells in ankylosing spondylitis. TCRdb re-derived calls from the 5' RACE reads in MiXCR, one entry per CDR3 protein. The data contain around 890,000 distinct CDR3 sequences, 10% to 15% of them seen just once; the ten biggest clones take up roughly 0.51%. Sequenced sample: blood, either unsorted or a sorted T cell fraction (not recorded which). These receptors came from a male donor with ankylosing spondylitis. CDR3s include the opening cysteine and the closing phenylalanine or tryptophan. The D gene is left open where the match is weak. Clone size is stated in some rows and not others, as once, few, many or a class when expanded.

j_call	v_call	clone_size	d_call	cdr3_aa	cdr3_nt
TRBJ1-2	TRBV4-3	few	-	CASSGRIANYGYTF	TGCGCCAGCAGCGGCCGGATAGCTAACTATGGCTACACCTTC
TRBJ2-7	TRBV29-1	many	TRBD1	CSVLPDRDYDEQYF	TGCAGCGTCCTACCGGACAGGGATTACGACGAGCAGTACTTC
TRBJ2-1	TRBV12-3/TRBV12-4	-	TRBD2	CASSPPSGVDEQFF	TGTGCCAGCAGTCCACCTAGCGGGGTGGATGAGCAGTTCTTC
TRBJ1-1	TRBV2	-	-	CASSRDRTTEAFF	TGTGCCAGCAGTCGAGACAGGACCACTGAAGCTTTCTTT
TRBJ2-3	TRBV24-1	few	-	CATGGRDSTDTQYF	TGTGCCACCGGAGGGCGGGATAGCACAGATACGCAGTATTTT
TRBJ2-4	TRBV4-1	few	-	CASSQVGQEKNIQYF	TGCGCCAGCAGCCAAGTAGGTCAGGAAAAAAACATTCAGTACTTC
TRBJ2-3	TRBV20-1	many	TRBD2	CSAIRTSGTDTQYF	TGCAGTGCTATTAGGACTAGCGGCACAGATACGCAGTATTTT
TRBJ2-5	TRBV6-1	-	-	CASRREQAWGETQYF	TGTGCCAGTAGGAGGGAACAGGCCTGGGGAGAGACCCAGTACTTC
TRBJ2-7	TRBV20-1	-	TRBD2	CSARISLLAGVAYEQYF	TGCAGTGCTAGGATTTCGCTACTAGCGGGAGTGGCCTACGAGCAGTACTTC
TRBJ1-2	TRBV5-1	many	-	CASSLEGKGYTF	TGCGCCAGCAGCCTCGAGGGGAAAGGCTACACCTTC
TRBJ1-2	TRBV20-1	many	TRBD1	CSAIKGQGRGYTF	TGCAGTGCTATAAAAGGACAGGGTAGGGGCTACACCTTC
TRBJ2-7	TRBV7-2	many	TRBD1	CASSLTGAAYEQYF	TGTGCCAGCAGCTTGACAGGGGCGGCGTACGAGCAGTACTTC
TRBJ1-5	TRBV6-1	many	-	CASSEAGQPQHF	TGTGCCAGCAGTGAAGCGGGTCAGCCCCAGCATTTT
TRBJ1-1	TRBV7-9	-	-	CASSFEATEAFF	TGTGCCAGCAGCTTCGAGGCCACTGAAGCTTTCTTT
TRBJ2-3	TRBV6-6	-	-	CASAEDNSLTQYF	TGTGCCAGCGCTGAGGATAATTCCTTAACGCAGTATTTT
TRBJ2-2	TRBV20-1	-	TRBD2	CSARDQASGGTGELFF	TGCAGTGCTAGAGATCAGGCTAGCGGAGGGACCGGGGAGCTGTTTTTT
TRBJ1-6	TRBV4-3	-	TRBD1	CASSQDGQGLSPLHF	TGCGCCAGCAGCCAAGATGGACAGGGTTTATCACCCCTCCACTTT
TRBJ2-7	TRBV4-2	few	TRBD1	CASSQDGTDSYEQYF	TGTGCCAGCAGCCAAGATGGGACAGACTCCTACGAGCAGTACTTC
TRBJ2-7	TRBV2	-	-	CASVEGILYEQYF	TGTGCCAGCGTCGAGGGGATACTCTACGAGCAGTACTTC
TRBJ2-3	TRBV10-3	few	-	CAIQPTKERTDTQYF	TGTGCCATCCAACCTACAAAGGAACGCACAGATACGCAGTATTTT
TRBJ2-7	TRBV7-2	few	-	CASSLVGLGREQYF	TGTGCCAGCAGCTTAGTGGGACTGGGACGGGAGCAGTACTTC
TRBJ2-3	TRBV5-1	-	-	CASSLVAGQGDTQYF	TGCGCCAGCAGCTTGGTGGCAGGGCAGGGAGATACGCAGTATTTT
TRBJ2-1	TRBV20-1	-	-	CSAFDSLSASEQFF	TGCAGTGCGTTCGACTCCCTATCGGCGAGTGAGCAGTTCTTC
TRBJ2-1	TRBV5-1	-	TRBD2	CASSLTQREYNEQFF	TGCGCCAGCAGCTTGACCCAGCGGGAGTACAATGAGCAGTTCTTC
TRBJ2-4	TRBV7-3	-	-	CASSLQAKNIQYF	TGTGCCAGCAGCTTACAGGCCAAAAACATTCAGTACTTC
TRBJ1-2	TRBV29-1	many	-	CSVAPEGYTF	TGCAGCGTCGCTCCCGAGGGCTACACCTTC
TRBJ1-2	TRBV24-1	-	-	CATSRGGRGEDNYGYTF	TGTGCCACCAGCCGGGGGGGCAGGGGTGAAGATAACTATGGCTACACCTTC
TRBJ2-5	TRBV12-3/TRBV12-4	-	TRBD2	CASSYPGTSGSETQYF	TGTGCCAGCAGTTATCCCGGGACTAGCGGATCTGAGACCCAGTACTTC
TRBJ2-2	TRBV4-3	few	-	CASSQDTRTGELFF	TGCGCCAGCAGCCAAGATACTAGGACCGGGGAGCTGTTTTTT
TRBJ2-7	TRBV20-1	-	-	CSAGRDSYEQYF	TGCAGTGCTGGGCGGGACAGCTACGAGCAGTACTTC
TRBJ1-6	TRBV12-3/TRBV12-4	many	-	CASSLSREGTPLHF	TGTGCCAGCAGTTTATCCCGGGAAGGGACACCCCTCCACTTT
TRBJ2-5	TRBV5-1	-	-	CASSLEGTQQETQYF	TGCGCCAGCAGCTTGGAGGGTACCCAGCAAGAGACCCAGTACTTC
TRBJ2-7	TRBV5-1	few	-	CASSLALSVGEQYF	TGCGCCAGCAGCTTGGCGTTAAGTGTTGGCGAGCAGTACTTC
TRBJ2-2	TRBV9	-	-	CASSPFGTGELFF	TGTGCCAGCAGCCCATTTGGGACCGGGGAGCTGTTTTTT
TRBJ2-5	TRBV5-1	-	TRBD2	CASSLWGLAAGETQYF	TGCGCCAGCAGCTTATGGGGACTAGCGGCGGGGGAGACCCAGTACTTC
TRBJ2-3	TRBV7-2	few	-	CASSLAPALGDTQYF	TGTGCCAGCAGCTTAGCGCCGGCTTTGGGTGATACGCAGTATTTT
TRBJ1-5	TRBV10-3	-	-	CAISDPTGRGNQPQHF	TGTGCCATCAGTGACCCGACCGGGAGGGGCAATCAGCCCCAGCATTTT
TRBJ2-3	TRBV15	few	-	CATRVGGRDTQYF	TGTGCCACCAGGGTGGGGGGCCGCGATACGCAGTATTTT
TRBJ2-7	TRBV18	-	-	CASSPGNIYYEQYF	TGTGCCAGCTCACCGGGGAACATCTACTACGAGCAGTACTTC
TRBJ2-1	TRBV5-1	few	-	CASSLVLNSYNEQFF	TGCGCCAGCAGCTTGGTTTTAAACTCCTACAATGAGCAGTTCTTC
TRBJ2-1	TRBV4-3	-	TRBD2	CASSRLAGGLNEQFF	TGCGCCAGCAGTCGACTAGCGGGAGGACTCAATGAGCAGTTCTTC
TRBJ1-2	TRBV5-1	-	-	CASSLYRADDGYTF	TGCGCCAGCAGCTTGTACAGGGCGGACGATGGCTACACCTTC
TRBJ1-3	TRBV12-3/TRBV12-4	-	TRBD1	CASSPTGGPGNTIYF	TGTGCCAGCAGTCCGACAGGGGGCCCTGGAAACACCATATATTTT
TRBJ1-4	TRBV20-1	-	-	CSVHLRAGEKLFF	TGCAGTGTCCATCTCCGGGCCGGTGAAAAACTGTTTTTT
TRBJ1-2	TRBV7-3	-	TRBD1	CASSLTSGTGTAGYTF	TGTGCCAGCAGCTTAACCTCCGGGACAGGGACAGCTGGCTACACCTTC
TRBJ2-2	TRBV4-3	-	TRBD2	CASSQGGGNTGELFF	TGCGCCAGCAGCCAAGGCGGGGGAAACACCGGGGAGCTGTTTTTT
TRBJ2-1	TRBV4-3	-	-	CASSQGIGGTSYNEQFF	TGCGCCAGCAGCCAAGGAATCGGGGGTACATCCTACAATGAGCAGTTCTTC
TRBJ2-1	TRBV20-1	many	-	CSAAPPGREQFF	TGCAGTGCTGCCCCCCCAGGACGTGAGCAGTTCTTC
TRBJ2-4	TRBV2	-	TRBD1	CASSADRVGKNIQYF	TGTGCCAGCAGTGCCGACAGGGTCGGTAAAAACATTCAGTACTTC